The 9 T cell receptor beta chains presented below share a single source sample, sequenced in a study of B cell selection in AIRE deficiency. Sorted regulatory T cells were CD4-positive, CD25-high and CD127-low or negative. TCRdb keeps only in-frame clones here, not all; method: immunoSEQ multiplex PCR. The table lists about 18,000 clones, about 92% of them singletons. The sequencing input was CD4+CD25+ Tregs sorted from PBMCs. The origin of the receptors is a human donor in good health.

The chain couples TRBV4-1 to TRBJ1-3; D not resolved. The V end was cut by 1 base, the J end by 4 bases, with 11 bases between. From germline, CDR1 is MGHRA and CDR2 YSYEKL. The CDR3 is made up of 15 amino acids. This chain's CDR3 is CASSQVLSHGNTIYF. CDR3 bases: TGCGCCAGCAGCCAAGTGCTGAGTCACGGAAACACCATATATTTT.

Regarding this clone: The CDR3 does not close with the conserved phenylalanine or tryptophan, likely indicating a read error. The genes are TRBV5-4 and TRBJ1-2; 9 bases align to TRBD1. The CDR3 covers 13 residues. The germline gives CDR1 SGHNT, CDR2 YYREEE (reference sequence). Trimming took 1 base from V and 8 from J; bases not matched to a gene: 3. CDR3: CASSLTGGWGYTL. The CDR3 nucleotides are TGTGCCAGCAGCTTGACAGGGGGCTGGGGCTACACCCTC.

This chain joins TRBV4-1 and TRBJ2-7; TRBD2 matches 7 bases. V shed 0 bases, J shed 1 base, and the junction held 15 bases outside the gene matches. This CDR3 region has 19 residues. CDR1 MGHRA and CDR2 YSYEKL come from the germline V gene. The DNA of the CDR3 is TGCGCCAGCAGCCAAGATCGGGGGGTGGCTAGCGCGATATCCTACGAGCAGTACTTC. Translating it yields CASSQDRGVASAISYEQYF.

This clone was detected once. The V call is TRBV10-3, the J call TRBJ1-5, with unresolved D. Trimming pared 0 bases from V and 7 bases from J, leaving 13 bases between. The CDR3 covers 15 residues. CDR1 and CDR2 (germline): ENHRY, SYGVKD. The CDR3 protein is CAISESGGSGQPQHF. In DNA form, the CDR3 reads TGTGCCATCAGTGAGTCCGGTGGGAGTGGCCAGCCCCAGCATTTT.

The chain is built from TRBV9 and TRBJ1-6, with 7 nucleotides matching TRBD1. After removal of 1 base from V and 14 bases from J, the junction contained 12 bases not matched to a gene. This CDR3 has 15 residues. Germline CDR1 is SGDLS and CDR2 is YYNGEE. CDR3 region: CASSVFRDSPFTLHF. CDR3 coding DNA: TGTGCCAGCAGCGTATTCCGGGACAGTCCCTTCACCCTCCACTTT. The full variable domain, completed using reference TRBV9 and TRBJ1-6, is DSGVTQTPKHLITATGQRVTLRCSPRSGDLSVYWYQQSLDQGLQFLIQYYNGEERAKGNILERFSAQQFPDLHSELNLSSLELGDSALYFCASSVFRDSPFTLHFGNGTRLTVT.

The V gene is TRBV7-9, the J gene TRBJ1-4, with a weak D call TRBD1 (5 bases). This CDR3 is 13 amino acids long. Germline-derived CDR1 and CDR2 are SEHNR and FQNEAQ (reference sequence). V was shortened by 1 base and J by 6 bases, with 6 bases between the two germline ends. The CDR3 DNA sequence: TGTGCCAGCAGCTTAGAGGGGTATGAAAAACTGTTTTTT. Its translation is CASSLEGYEKLFF.

This chain links TRBV9 with TRBJ2-7; 8 positions agree with TRBD2. The CDR3 loop spans 15 amino acids. Germline V gene lookup returns CDR1 SGDLS and CDR2 YYNGEE. The V and J ends lost 1 base and 2 bases, in that order; junction bases with no gene match: 5. The CDR3: CASSVMAGGPYEQYF. The DNA for the CDR3 is TGTGCCAGCAGCGTAATGGCGGGAGGCCCCTACGAGCAGTACTTC.

This clone appeared a single time. The CDR3 spells CASSQRQLKETQYF. As DNA, the CDR3 is TGTGCCAGCAGCCAAAGACAGCTGAAAGAGACCCAGTACTTC. The genes are TRBV14 and TRBJ2-5; D might be TRBD1 (5 bases). The CDR3 spans 14 residues. Trimming removed 2 bases at V and 3 bases at J, with 10 bases between. Germline CDR1 reads SGHDN; CDR2 reads FVKESK.

The chain employs TRBV6-6 and TRBJ1-2, with D possibly being TRBD1 (5 bases). This CDR3 contains 14 residues. The V end was cut by 2 bases, the J end by 7 bases, with 14 bases between. CDR1 and CDR2 from the germline V gene are MNHNY and SVGAGI (reference sequence). CDR3 residues: CASSYQGSGFGYTF. CDR3 in DNA: TGTGCCAGCAGTTACCAGGGAAGCGGGTTTGGCTACACCTTC.